These T cell receptor beta chains were read from a single sample in a study of cytomegalovirus exposure and HLA in healthy donors. Here immunoSEQ multiplex PCR was the method, and the copy in TCRdb shows in-frame clones only, minus some. In the table there are about 130,000 clones, around 74% of which are singletons. Sequences were obtained from PBMCs. The source is a woman between 50 and 59 years old in good health and CMV-seropositive. The CDR3 runs from the conserved cysteine through the conserved F or W. Each record gives: V gene, J gene, D gene, clone size, CDR3 protein, CDR3 DNA. D genes are given only for firm matches. The size entry is marked missing in some rows and otherwise reads once, few, many or a size class.

TRBV15	TRBJ1-5	TRBD1	NA	CATSRGLEQGGKNNQPQHF	TGTGCCACCAGCAGAGGCCTAGAACAGGGGGGGAAAAACAATCAGCCCCAGCATTTT
TRBV4-2	TRBJ2-7	TRBD1	NA	CASSSPGQGAREQYF	TGTGCCAGCAGCTCACCGGGACAGGGGGCGCGCGAGCAGTACTTC
TRBV29-1	TRBJ2-7	NA	NA	CSVMTGAYEQYF	TGCAGCGTTATGACAGGAGCCTACGAGCAGTACTTC
TRBV5-4	TRBJ2-1	TRBD1	NA	CASSLPQGAYNEQFF	TGTGCCAGCAGCTTGCCACAGGGGGCATACAATGAGCAGTTCTTC
TRBV5-1	TRBJ1-4	NA	once	CASSLGRTVPNEKLFF	TGCGCCAGCAGCTTGGGGAGGACAGTTCCAAATGAAAAACTGTTTTTT
TRBV19	TRBJ2-5	NA	NA	CASSPSLAQETQYF	TGTGCCAGTAGTCCTTCGTTGGCCCAAGAGACCCAGTACTTC
TRBV2	TRBJ2-1	TRBD1	NA	CASTKRTGKYEQFF	TGTGCCAGCACGAAAAGGACAGGGAAGTATGAGCAGTTCTTC
TRBV6-1	TRBJ2-3	NA	NA	CASSEATNTQYF	TGTGCCAGCAGTGAAGCCACAAATACGCAGTATTTT
TRBV6-4	TRBJ2-1	TRBD2	NA	CASSEQAGGWEQFF	TGTGCCAGCAGTGAACAAGCGGGAGGGTGGGAGCAGTTCTTC
TRBV27	TRBJ1-4	NA	NA	CASSLGGKDGEKLFF	TGTGCCAGCAGTCTTGGGGGGAAAGACGGTGAAAAACTGTTTTTT
TRBV7-2	TRBJ1-5	NA	NA	CASSPRGQGSSNQPQHF	TGTGCCAGCAGCCCTAGGGGCCAGGGGAGCAGCAATCAGCCCCAGCATTTT
TRBV7-2	TRBJ2-4	TRBD1	NA	CASSLVRQGGVKNIQYF	TGTGCCAGCAGCTTAGTCAGACAGGGGGGAGTCAAAAACATTCAGTACTTC
TRBV11-2	TRBJ1-2	NA	NA	CASSSPSRSYGYTF	TGTGCCAGCAGCTCCCCCAGCAGGTCCTATGGCTACACCTTC
TRBV28	TRBJ2-7	TRBD2	NA	CASSTASGGAYEQYF	TGTGCCAGCAGTACCGCCAGCGGGGGGGCCTACGAGCAGTACTTC
TRBV19	TRBJ2-3	TRBD1	NA	CASSRAGGFVTDTQYF	TGTGCCAGTAGTCGGGCAGGGGGCTTCGTAACAGATACGCAGTATTTT
TRBV30	TRBJ2-5	TRBD1	NA	CAWRQGTRETQYF	TGTGCCTGGAGACAGGGGACGAGGGAGACCCAGTACTTC
TRBV18	TRBJ1-5	TRBD1	NA	CASSSQGDQPQHF	TGTGCCAGCTCATCCCAGGGGGATCAGCCCCAGCATTTT
TRBV7-9	TRBJ1-3	TRBD1	few	CASSLQGASGNTIYF	TGTGCCAGCAGCTTACAGGGGGCCTCTGGAAACACCATATATTTT
TRBV5-4	TRBJ2-1	TRBD2	NA	CASRPAAGGYNEQFF	TGTGCCAGCAGGCCGGCCGCGGGGGGCTACAATGAGCAGTTCTTC
TRBV5-4	TRBJ2-5	TRBD1	NA	CASSLDSLGQATETQYF	TGTGCCAGCAGCTTGGATTCGTTGGGACAGGCGACGGAGACCCAGTACTTC
TRBV28	TRBJ1-2	NA	NA	CASSLWGEDGYTF	TGTGCCAGCAGTTTATGGGGGGAGGACGGCTACACCTTC
TRBV6-5	TRBJ2-7	NA	NA	CASSVRGTYEQYF	TGTGCCAGCAGTGTCAGGGGAACCTACGAGCAGTACTTC
TRBV7-3	TRBJ2-1	NA	NA	CASSWTTYNEQFF	TGTGCCAGCAGCTGGACTACCTACAATGAGCAGTTCTTC
TRBV6-1	TRBJ2-1	TRBD1	NA	CASSGRQGAFRNEQFF	TGTGCCAGCAGTGGCCGACAGGGGGCATTCAGGAATGAGCAGTTCTTC
TRBV7-9	TRBJ1-3	NA	NA	CSSGGSSGNTIYF	TGTTCCAGCGGGGGGAGCTCTGGAAACACCATATATTTT
TRBV15	TRBJ2-5	TRBD2	NA	CATSRDLVSGNQETQYF	TGTGCCACCAGCAGAGATTTAGTTAGCGGGAACCAAGAGACCCAGTACTTC
TRBV10-1	TRBJ2-1	TRBD2	NA	CASSLAGGNEQFF	TGCGCCAGCAGCCTAGCGGGGGGAAATGAGCAGTTCTTC
TRBV5-1	TRBJ2-5	TRBD1	once	CASSSPGQGFQETQYF	TGCGCCAGCAGCTCCCCGGGACAGGGATTCCAAGAGACCCAGTACTTC
TRBV9	TRBJ2-5	TRBD2	NA	CASSGSGGAGETQYF	TGTGCCAGCAGCGGGAGCGGGGGGGCCGGAGAGACCCAGTACTTC
TRBV9	TRBJ1-2	TRBD1	NA	CASSVAEGGGYTF	TGTGCCAGCAGCGTAGCAGAAGGGGGCGGCTACACCTTC
TRBV7-8	TRBJ1-2	TRBD1	NA	CAVDGGGGPYGYTF	TGTGCCGTCGATGGAGGGGGCGGACCCTATGGCTACACCTTC
TRBV11-3	TRBJ2-1	NA	once	CASSTGMSSNEQFF	TGTGCCAGCTCAACAGGGATGTCCTCCAATGAGCAGTTCTTC
TRBV9	TRBJ2-2	NA	NA	CASSVYYTGELFF	TGTGCCAGCAGCGTATATTACACCGGGGAGCTGTTTTTT
TRBV2	TRBJ2-3	TRBD2	NA	CASRDPRGGFGTDTQYF	TGTGCCAGCAGGGACCCCCGGGGGGGGTTCGGCACAGATACGCAGTATTTT
TRBV23-1	TRBJ2-2	NA	NA	CASSNSGDGELFF	TGCGCCAGCAGTAATTCCGGGGACGGGGAGCTGTTTTTT
TRBV5-1	TRBJ2-1	NA	NA	CATDKLLQVSSYNERFF	TGCGCCACCGATAAGCTACTACAGGTGAGCTCCTACAATGAGCGGTTCTTC
TRBV7-9	TRBJ2-5	TRBD2	NA	CASSLVLAGGETQYF	TGTGCCAGCAGCTTAGTTCTAGCGGGGGGAGAGACCCAGTACTTC
TRBV5-4	TRBJ1-2	NA	NA	CASSFNQGFYGYTF	TGTGCCAGCAGCTTCAATCAGGGTTTTTATGGCTACACCTTC
TRBV28	TRBJ1-2	TRBD1	NA	CASSPGQGHGYTF	TGTGCCAGCAGCCCGGGACAGGGGCATGGCTACACCTTC
TRBV6-1	TRBJ2-1	NA	NA	CASSLIRISYNEQFF	TGTGCCAGCAGTCTAATTCGAATTTCCTACAATGAGCAGTTCTTC
TRBV27	TRBJ1-5	TRBD1	few	CASSLGQGGNQPQHF	TGTGCCAGCAGTTTGGGACAGGGAGGCAATCAGCCCCAGCATTTT
TRBV19	TRBJ1-4	TRBD1	once	CASSVTGTGNEKLFF	TGTGCCAGTAGTGTGACCGGGACAGGGAATGAAAAACTGTTTTTT
TRBV19	TRBJ1-6	TRBD1	NA	CASSTPGQSSYNSPLHF	TGTGCCAGTAGTACCCCGGGACAGAGCTCCTATAATTCACCCCTCCACTTT
TRBV6-1	TRBJ2-3	TRBD1	NA	CASSAPQGAADTQYF	TGTGCCAGCAGTGCCCCCCAGGGGGCCGCAGATACGCAGTATTTT
TRBV5-1	TRBJ1-1	TRBD1	NA	CASSAGQSFNLNTEAFF	TGCGCCAGCAGCGCGGGACAGTCCTTTAATCTGAACACTGAAGCTTTCTTT
TRBV5-6	TRBJ1-2	TRBD1	NA	CASSRQGLSYGYTF	TGTGCCAGCAGCCGACAGGGTTTATCCTATGGCTACACCTTC
TRBV7-7	TRBJ2-7	TRBD1	few	CASSLAQGDYEQYF	TGTGCCAGCAGCTTAGCGCAGGGGGACTACGAGCAGTACTTC
TRBV5-6	TRBJ1-2	TRBD1	NA	CASSVSGTAPYGYTF	TGTGCCAGCAGCGTCTCCGGGACAGCCCCCTATGGCTACACCTTC
TRBV5-1	TRBJ2-7	NA	NA	CASSLGAGPSYEQYF	TGCGCCAGCAGCTTGGGGGCGGGGCCCTCCTACGAGCAGTACTTC
TRBV5-1	TRBJ2-1	TRBD2	NA	CASSLIGGESNEQFF	TGCGCCAGCAGCTTGATTGGGGGGGAGTCCAATGAGCAGTTCTTC
TRBV4-1	TRBJ2-1	NA	NA	CASSQDGLSGGYNEQFF	TGCGCCAGCAGCCAAGATGGCCTTAGTGGGGGGTACAATGAGCAGTTCTTC
TRBV27	TRBJ2-7	NA	few	CASSLRPPGVSSYEQYF	TGTGCCAGCAGTTTAAGGCCTCCAGGGGTGAGCTCCTACGAGCAGTACTTC
TRBV6-5	TRBJ2-2	NA	NA	CASSYGTPQAGELFF	TGTGCCAGCAGTTACGGGACTCCCCAGGCCGGGGAGCTGTTTTTT
TRBV7-9	TRBJ1-2	NA	NA	CASSLETPYGYTF	TGTGCCAGCAGCTTAGAAACACCCTATGGCTACACCTTC
TRBV18	TRBJ2-3	TRBD2	NA	CASSRGLAGMGSRYTDTQYF	TGTGCCAGCTCACGCGGACTAGCGGGGATGGGGTCAAGATACACAGATACGCAGTATTTT
TRBV28	TRBJ1-2	TRBD1	NA	CASRPGSLGQHYGYTF	TGTGCCAGCAGACCAGGTAGCCTGGGACAGCACTATGGCTACACCTTC
TRBV5-4	TRBJ1-1	NA	once	CASSLSQGRLNTEAFF	TGTGCCAGCAGCTTGTCGCAGGGAAGGTTGAACACTGAAGCTTTCTTT
TRBV9	TRBJ2-2	TRBD2	few	CASSDLSGGAAGELFF	TGTGCCAGCAGCGATCTAAGCGGGGGGGCCGCCGGGGAGCTGTTTTTT
TRBV5-4	TRBJ2-2	TRBD1	few	CASRRSLEIRGHTGELFF	TGTGCCAGCAGGCGTTCGCTTGAAATCAGGGGGCACACCGGGGAGCTGTTTTTT